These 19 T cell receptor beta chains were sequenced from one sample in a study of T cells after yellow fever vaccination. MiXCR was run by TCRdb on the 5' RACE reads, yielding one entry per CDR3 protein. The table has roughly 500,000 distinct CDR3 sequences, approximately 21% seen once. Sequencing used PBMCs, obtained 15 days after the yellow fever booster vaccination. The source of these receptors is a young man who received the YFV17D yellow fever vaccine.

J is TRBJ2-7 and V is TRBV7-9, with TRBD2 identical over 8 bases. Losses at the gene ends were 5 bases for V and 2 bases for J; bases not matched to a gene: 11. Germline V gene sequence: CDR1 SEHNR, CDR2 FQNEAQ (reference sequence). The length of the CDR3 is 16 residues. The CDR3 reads CASSPEWASGPYEQYF. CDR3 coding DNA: TGTGCCAGCAGCCCGGAGTGGGCTAGCGGGCCCTACGAGCAGTACTTC.

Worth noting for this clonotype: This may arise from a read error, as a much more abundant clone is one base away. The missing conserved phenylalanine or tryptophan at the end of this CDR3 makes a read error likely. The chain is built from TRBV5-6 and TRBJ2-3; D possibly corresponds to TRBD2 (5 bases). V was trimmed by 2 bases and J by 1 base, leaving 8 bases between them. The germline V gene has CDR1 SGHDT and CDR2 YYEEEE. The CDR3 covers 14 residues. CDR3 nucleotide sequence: TGTGCCAGCAGCTTACTAGGGCGCACAGATACGCAGTATTAT. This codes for CASSLLGRTDTQYY.

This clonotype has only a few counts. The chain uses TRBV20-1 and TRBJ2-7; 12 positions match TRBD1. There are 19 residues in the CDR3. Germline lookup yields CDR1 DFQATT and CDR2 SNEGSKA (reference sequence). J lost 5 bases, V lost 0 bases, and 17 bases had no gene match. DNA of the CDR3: TGCAGTGCTAGAGATTCGATGACACACACGGGGACAGGGGGCCACGAGCAGTACTTC. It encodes CSARDSMTHTGTGGHEQYF.

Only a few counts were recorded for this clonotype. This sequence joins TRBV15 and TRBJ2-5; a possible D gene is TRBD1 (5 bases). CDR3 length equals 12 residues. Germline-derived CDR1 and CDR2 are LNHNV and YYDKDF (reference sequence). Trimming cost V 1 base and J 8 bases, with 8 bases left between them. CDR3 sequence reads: CATSRGTPTQYF. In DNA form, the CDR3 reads TGTGCCACCAGCAGAGGGACACCCACCCAGTACTTC.

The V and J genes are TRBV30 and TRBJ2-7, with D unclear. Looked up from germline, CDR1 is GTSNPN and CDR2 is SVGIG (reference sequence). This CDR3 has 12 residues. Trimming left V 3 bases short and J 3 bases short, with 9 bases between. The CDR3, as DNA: TGTGCCTGGAGGGAAACGGTCTACGAGCAGTACTTC. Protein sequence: CAWRETVYEQYF.

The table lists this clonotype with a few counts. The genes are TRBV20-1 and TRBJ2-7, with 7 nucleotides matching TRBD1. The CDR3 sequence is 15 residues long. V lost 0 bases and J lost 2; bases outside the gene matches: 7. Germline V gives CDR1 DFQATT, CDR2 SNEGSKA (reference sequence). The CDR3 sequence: CSARDTGTATYEQYF. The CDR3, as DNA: TGCAGTGCTAGAGACACCGGGACAGCAACCTACGAGCAGTACTTC.

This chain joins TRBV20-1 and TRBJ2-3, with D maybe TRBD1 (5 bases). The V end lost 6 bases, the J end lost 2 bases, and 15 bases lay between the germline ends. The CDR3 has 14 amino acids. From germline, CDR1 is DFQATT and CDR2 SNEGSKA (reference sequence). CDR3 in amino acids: CSASSDSYTDTQYF. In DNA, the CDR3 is TGCAGTGCCTCCAGCGACAGTTACACAGATACGCAGTATTTT.

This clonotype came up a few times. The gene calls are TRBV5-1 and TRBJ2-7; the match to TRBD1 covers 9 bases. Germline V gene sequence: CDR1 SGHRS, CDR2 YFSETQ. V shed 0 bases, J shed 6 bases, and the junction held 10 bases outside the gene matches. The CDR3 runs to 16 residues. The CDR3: CASSLDREDRGGEQYF. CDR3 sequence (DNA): TGCGCCAGCAGCTTGGACCGGGAGGACAGGGGTGGCGAGCAGTACTTC.

The CDR3 is CASSLRGGISNTGELFF. Here the CDR3 DNA reads TGTGCCAGCAGTTTAAGAGGGGGGATTTCGAACACCGGGGAGCTGTTTTTT. V usage is TRBV12-3 or TRBV12-4 and J usage is TRBJ2-2; D is possibly TRBD1 or TRBD2 (6 bases each). Trimming cost V 2 bases and J 0 bases, with 13 bases left between them. The CDR3 is 17 amino acids.

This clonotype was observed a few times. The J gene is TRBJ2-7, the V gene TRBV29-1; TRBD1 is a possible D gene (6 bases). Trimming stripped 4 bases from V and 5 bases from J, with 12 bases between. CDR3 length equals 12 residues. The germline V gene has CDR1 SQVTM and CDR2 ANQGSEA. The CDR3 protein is CSVGRGGHEQYF. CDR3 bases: TGCAGCGTTGGGCGAGGGGGTCACGAGCAGTACTTC.

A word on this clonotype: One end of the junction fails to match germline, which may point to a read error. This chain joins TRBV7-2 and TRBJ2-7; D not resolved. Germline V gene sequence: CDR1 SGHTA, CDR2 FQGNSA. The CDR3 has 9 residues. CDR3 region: CASSFEPSF. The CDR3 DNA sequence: TGTGCCAGCAGCTTCGAACCTTCATTC.

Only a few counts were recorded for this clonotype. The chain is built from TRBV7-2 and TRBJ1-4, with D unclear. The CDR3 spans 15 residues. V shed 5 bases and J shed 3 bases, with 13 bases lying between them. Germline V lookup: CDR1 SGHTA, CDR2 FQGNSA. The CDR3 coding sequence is TGTGCCAGCAGCGGACGGGGAGGACCTAATGAAAAACTGTTTTTT. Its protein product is CASSGRGGPNEKLFF.

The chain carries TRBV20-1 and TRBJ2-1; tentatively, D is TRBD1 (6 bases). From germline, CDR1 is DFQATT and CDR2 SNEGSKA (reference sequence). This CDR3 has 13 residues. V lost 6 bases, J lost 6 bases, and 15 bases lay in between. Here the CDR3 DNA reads TGCAGTGCGACGCGACAGGCTCGCAATGAGCAGTTCTTC. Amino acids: CSATRQARNEQFF.

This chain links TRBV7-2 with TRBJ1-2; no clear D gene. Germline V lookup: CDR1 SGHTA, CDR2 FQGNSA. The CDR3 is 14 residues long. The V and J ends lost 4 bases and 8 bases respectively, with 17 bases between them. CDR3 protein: CASSSTTLGIGYTF. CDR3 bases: TGTGCCAGCAGCTCCACGACTTTAGGGATCGGCTACACCTTC.

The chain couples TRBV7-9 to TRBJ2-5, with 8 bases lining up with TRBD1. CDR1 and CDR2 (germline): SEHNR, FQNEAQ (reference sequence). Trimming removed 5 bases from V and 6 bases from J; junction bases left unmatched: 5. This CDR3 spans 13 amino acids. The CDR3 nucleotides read TGTGCCAGCAGCGTAGGACAGGGCCAGACCCAGTACTTC. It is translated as CASSVGQGQTQYF.

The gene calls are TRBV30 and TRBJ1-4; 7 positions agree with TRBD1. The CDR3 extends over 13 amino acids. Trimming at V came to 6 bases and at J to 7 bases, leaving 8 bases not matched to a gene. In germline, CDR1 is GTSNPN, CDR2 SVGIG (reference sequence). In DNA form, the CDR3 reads TGTGCCTGCAGCGGCAGGGGGGGTGAAAAACTGTTTTTT. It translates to CACSGRGGEKLFF. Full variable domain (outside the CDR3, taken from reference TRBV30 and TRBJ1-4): SQTIHQWPATLVQPVGSPLSLECTVEGTSNPNLYWYRQAAGRGLQLLFYSVGIGQISSEVPQNLSASRPQDRQFILSSKKLLLSDSGFYLCACSGRGGEKLFFGSGTQLSVL.

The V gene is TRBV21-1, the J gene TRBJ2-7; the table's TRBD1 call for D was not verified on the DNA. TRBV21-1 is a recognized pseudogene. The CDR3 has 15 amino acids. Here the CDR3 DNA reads TGTGCCAGCAGCACCCCCGGGACAGGGGACTACGAGCAGTACTTC. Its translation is CASSTPGTGDYEQYF.

CDR3 residues: CSVGAEGEDKNIQYF. The CDR3, as DNA: TGCAGCGTTGGGGCGGAGGGAGAGGACAAAAACATTCAGTACTTC. The gene calls are TRBV29-1 and TRBJ2-4, with D tentatively TRBD2 (6 bases). The germline gives CDR1 SQVTM, CDR2 ANQGSEA. This CDR3 region has 15 residues. With 4 bases removed from V and 3 bases from J, the gap between germline ends came to 16 bases.

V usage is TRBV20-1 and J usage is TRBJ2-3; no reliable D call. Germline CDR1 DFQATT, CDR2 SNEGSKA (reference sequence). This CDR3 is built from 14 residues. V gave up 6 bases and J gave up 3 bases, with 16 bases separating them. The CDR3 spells CSAAPQRWTDTQYF. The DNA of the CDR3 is TGCAGTGCGGCCCCCCAGAGATGGACAGATACGCAGTATTTT.